These 30 T cell receptor beta chains were all obtained from the same sample, sequenced in a study of shared clonotypes between healthy human individuals. The method was immunoSEQ multiplex PCR; TCRdb's version includes in-frame clones alone and lacks a portion of them. Among more than 2 million clones listed, roughly 95% were seen once. Specimen: naive CD4+ T cells sorted from blood. Subset: CD45RA+ positively selected. The receptor source for this set is a man younger than 30 in good health.

This sequence joins TRBV5-4 and TRBJ2-2, with TRBD2 matching 13 bases. Trimming removed 4 bases from V and 8 bases from J; junction bases left unmatched: 11. CDR1 and CDR2 (germline): SGHNT, YYREEE (reference sequence). CDR3 length equals 17 residues. CDR3: CASSRGTSGIFGGELFF. CDR3 nucleotides: TGTGCCAGCAGCAGGGGGACTAGCGGGATTTTCGGAGGGGAGCTGTTTTTT.

In this sample, this clone turned up many times. This sequence joins TRBV5-1 and TRBJ2-1, with unresolved D. The germline V gene has CDR1 SGHRS and CDR2 YFSETQ. The length of the CDR3 is 16 residues. Trimming cost V 0 bases and J 0 bases, with 10 bases left between them. The CDR3, as DNA: TGCGCCAGCAGCTTGGCCACCGCGAGCTCCTACAATGAGCAGTTCTTC. Translating gives CASSLATASSYNEQFF.

The V call is TRBV28, the J call TRBJ2-7; no definite D call. Germline lookup yields CDR1 MDHEN and CDR2 SYDVKM. V lost 5 bases, J lost 7 bases, and 12 bases lay in between. The CDR3 is 12 amino acids. CDR3: CASSIVRTEQYF. The CDR3 DNA follows: TGTGCCAGCAGTATTGTCCGAACGGAGCAGTACTTC.

The V and J genes are TRBV30 and TRBJ2-5; perhaps TRBD1 as D (6 bases). The CDR3 extends over 14 amino acids. Germline lookup yields CDR1 GTSNPN and CDR2 SVGIG (reference sequence). V gave up 3 bases and J gave up 2 bases, with 13 bases separating them. CDR3 nucleotides: TGTGCCTGGAGCTATGGACAGACACAAGAGACCCAGTACTTC. This codes for CAWSYGQTQETQYF.

Details on this clone: Different DNA sequences within this sample yield the same CDR3. This chain connects TRBV5-4 to TRBJ2-3, with TRBD2 matching over 15 bases. CDR1 is SGHNT and CDR2 is YYREEE in the germline V gene (reference sequence). V shed 4 bases and J 3 bases; nucleotides not matched to a gene: 3. This CDR3 comprises 16 residues. CDR3 nucleotides: TGTGCCAGCAGCAGCGGACTAGCGGGGGGGACAGATACGCAGTATTTT. Translated, it gives CASSSGLAGGTDTQYF.

This rearrangement joins TRBV5-1 to TRBJ1-1, with TRBD1 matching over 10 bases. Germline V lookup: CDR1 SGHRS, CDR2 YFSETQ. The V segment lost 4 bases and the J segment 6 bases; nucleotides outside the gene matches: 9. The CDR3 consists of 15 residues. The CDR3 sequence: CASSPRQGAQSEAFF. In DNA form, the CDR3 reads TGCGCCAGCAGCCCCAGACAGGGGGCGCAATCTGAAGCTTTCTTT.

V and J are TRBV2 and TRBJ2-3; D remains unclear. Germline values: CDR1 SNHLY, CDR2 FYNNEI. CDR3 length equals 12 residues. V lost 8 bases and J 7 bases, leaving 13 bases between the germline ends. CDR3 loop: CASHDAGNTQYF. CDR3 in DNA: TGTGCCAGCCACGACGCTGGGAATACGCAGTATTTT.

This clone has a single count. One end of the junction fails to match germline, which may point to a read error. The chain uses TRBV9 and TRBJ2-3, with 12 bases that match TRBD2. The CDR3 loop spans 16 amino acids. Germline lookup yields CDR1 SGDLS and CDR2 YYNGEE. The CDR3 coding sequence is TGTGCCAGCACCGTAGGACTAGCGGGGAACACAGATACGCAGTATTTT. It specifies CASTVGLAGNTDTQYF.

V and J are TRBV5-1 and TRBJ2-1, with 9 bases identical to TRBD2. Losses at the gene ends were 4 bases for V and 2 bases for J; bases not matched to a gene: 7. This CDR3 contains 16 residues. The germline CDR1 and CDR2 sequences are SGHRS and YFSETQ. The CDR3: CASSRISGGAYNEQFF. The CDR3 nucleotides are TGCGCCAGCAGCCGAATTAGCGGGGGCGCCTACAATGAGCAGTTCTTC.

The chain joins TRBV29-1 to TRBJ2-5; D ambiguous. CDR3 length: 15 residues. The ends were cut back, 2 bases at V and 5 bases at J, with 18 bases in the middle. Germline CDR1 reads SQVTM; CDR2 reads ANQGSEA. In nucleotides, the CDR3 is TGCAGCGTTGAATGGACCTCCGGGTCTTGGGAGACCCAGTACTTC. This gives the protein CSVEWTSGSWETQYF.

This chain connects TRBV2 to TRBJ2-5; D is uncertain. The CDR3 runs 13 residues. CDR1 SNHLY and CDR2 FYNNEI come from the germline V gene. V was clipped by 11 bases and J by 1 base, with 14 bases between them. The CDR3 DNA reads TGTGCCCCGGCGTTGATAGGCCAAGAGACCCAGTACTTC. It translates to CAPALIGQETQYF.

This rearrangement joins TRBV19 to TRBJ1-2, with D perhaps TRBD1 (6 bases). Looked up from germline, CDR1 is LNHDA and CDR2 is SQIVND (reference sequence). The germline V and J ends were trimmed by 9 bases and 4 bases, with 21 bases remaining between them. There are 15 residues in the CDR3. CDR3 sequence reads: CASTGFPDIGYGYTF. The CDR3 nucleotides are TGTGCCAGCACAGGGTTCCCGGACATCGGCTATGGCTACACCTTC.

V is TRBV4-1 and J is TRBJ2-3, with D possibly TRBD2 on 6 matching bases. Deletions cut 4 bases from V and 4 bases from J, with 18 bases between. The CDR3 has 16 residues. The germline gives CDR1 MGHRA, CDR2 YSYEKL. For the CDR3, the DNA is TGCGCCAGCAGCCTCCGAATTACCAGGGAGGCAGATACGCAGTATTTT. Its translation is CASSLRITREADTQYF.

This chain links TRBV2 with TRBJ1-1, with D possibly matching TRBD1 (5 bases). CDR3 length: 14 amino acids. Trimming removed 7 bases from V and 1 base from J, with 13 bases in between. CDR1 and CDR2 from the germline V gene are SNHLY and FYNNEI. CDR3 sequence: CASTRDTGNTEAFF. Here the CDR3 DNA reads TGTGCCAGCACCAGAGATACAGGGAACACTGAAGCTTTCTTT.

The chain links TRBV5-1 to TRBJ2-1; 11 positions match TRBD2. Trimming removed 4 bases from V and 7 bases from J; junction bases left unmatched: 10. This CDR3 is built from 16 residues. Germline V gene sequence: CDR1 SGHRS, CDR2 YFSETQ. The CDR3 bases are TGCGCCAGCAGCACGGTAGCGGGAGGGCCGGGAAATGAGCAGTTCTTC. It codes for CASSTVAGGPGNEQFF.

This chain uses TRBV15 with TRBJ1-5; weak D call: TRBD1 (6 bases). There are 17 residues in the CDR3. V lost 1 base and J 7 bases, leaving 20 bases between the germline ends. Looked up from germline, CDR1 is LNHNV and CDR2 is YYDKDF (reference sequence). The CDR3 spells CATSRGLPGEQGQPQHF. As DNA, the CDR3 is TGTGCCACCAGCAGAGGTCTCCCAGGGGAACAGGGACAGCCCCAGCATTTT.

The V call is TRBV2, the J call TRBJ2-3, with D perhaps matching TRBD1 or TRBD2 (5 bases each). CDR1 is SNHLY, CDR2 FYNNEI, per germline. There are 12 residues in the CDR3. Trimming took 8 bases from V and 3 from J, leaving 9 bases between them. As DNA, the CDR3 is TGTGCCAGCGGGGGTCAAACAGATACGCAGTATTTT. Its protein product is CASGGQTDTQYF.

The chain recombines TRBV5-1 with TRBJ1-2; D is perhaps TRBD1 (5 bases). The V gene's germline CDR1 is SGHRS and CDR2 YFSETQ. V was clipped by 0 bases and J by 2 bases, with 8 bases between them. CDR3 length: 14 residues. The CDR3 sequence is CASSLDQGNYGYTF. Written as DNA, the CDR3 is TGCGCCAGCAGCTTGGACCAGGGCAACTATGGCTACACCTTC.

The chain is built from TRBV9 and TRBJ1-5; D remains ambiguous. The CDR3 is made up of 15 amino acids. Trimming removed 0 bases at V and 0 bases at J, with 7 bases between. Germline V gene lookup returns CDR1 SGDLS and CDR2 YYNGEE. CDR3 loop: CASSVGANSNQPQHF. The CDR3 DNA is TGTGCCAGCAGCGTAGGCGCGAATAGCAATCAGCCCCAGCATTTT.

V and J are TRBV7-3 and TRBJ2-3, with 8 bases identical to TRBD2. Germline V gene data show CDR1 as SGHTA and CDR2 as FQGTGA. The CDR3 sequence is 15 residues long. V dropped 0 bases and J dropped 7; count of bases not matched to a gene: 6. In DNA form, the CDR3 reads TGTGCCAGCAGCTTAACCAGCGGGGGAGAAAATACGCAGTATTTT. This codes for CASSLTSGGENTQYF.

The rearrangement joins TRBV4-2 to TRBJ1-5; 7 bases are shared with TRBD1. This CDR3 has 14 amino acids. The germline CDR1 and CDR2 sequences are LGHNA and YNFKEQ. The junction had 6 bases not matched to a gene; V was cut back by 5 bases and J by 5 bases. In nucleotides, the CDR3 is TGTGCCAGCAGCTACCGACAGGGAGATCAGCCCCAGCATTTT. Translation gives CASSYRQGDQPQHF.

In regard to this clone: The same CDR3 can be traced to other DNA sequences in this sample. The chain links TRBV29-1 to TRBJ1-1; D is perhaps TRBD1 (5 bases). Germline V lookup: CDR1 SQVTM, CDR2 ANQGSEA. CDR3 size: 11 residues. V shed 7 bases and J shed 1 base, with 7 bases lying between them. CDR3 in DNA: TGCAGCGGAACAGGGAACACTGAAGCTTTCTTT. It translates to CSGTGNTEAFF.

The chain employs TRBV7-2 and TRBJ2-5; the match to TRBD2 covers 7 bases. Germline V gene lookup returns CDR1 SGHTA and CDR2 FQGNSA. V was pared by 5 bases and J by 4 bases, with 4 bases of the junction left unmatched. The CDR3 runs 13 residues. The CDR3 DNA is TGTGCCAGCAGCAGTACTAGCGTAGAGACCCAGTACTTC. The encoded protein is CASSSTSVETQYF.

The rearrangement uses TRBV5-6 and TRBJ2-1, with 7 positions matching TRBD2. Germline CDR1 is SGHDT and CDR2 is YYEEEE. V dropped 4 bases and J dropped 0; count of bases not matched to a gene: 4. This CDR3 is 15 amino acids long. As DNA, the CDR3 is TGTGCCAGCAGCGGCAGCGGGGTCTCCTACAATGAGCAGTTCTTC. Its translation: CASSGSGVSYNEQFF. The whole variable domain, filled in from reference TRBV5-6 and TRBJ2-1, reads DAGVTQSPTHLIKTRGQQVTLRCSPKSGHDTVSWYQQALGQGPQFIFQYYEEEERQRGNFPDRFSGHQFPNYSSELNVNALLLGDSALYLCASSGSGVSYNEQFFGPGTRLTVL.

The chain is built from TRBV27 and TRBJ1-2; weak D call: TRBD1 (6 bases). Germline assignment: CDR1 MNHEY and CDR2 SMNVEV (reference sequence). V lost 6 bases to trimming and J lost 4 bases, with 18 bases between them. CDR3 length equals 15 residues. Written as DNA, the CDR3 is TGTGCCAGCAGACCCGGGGCAGGGGTAGGCTATGGCTACACCTTC. As protein: CASRPGAGVGYGYTF.

CDR3 sequence (DNA): TGCGCCAGCAGCTTTGAGGCCACAGCTCACAATGAGCAGTTCTTC. Residues: CASSFEATAHNEQFF. The V and J genes are TRBV5-1 and TRBJ2-1; D is undetermined. Germline V gene lookup returns CDR1 SGHRS and CDR2 YFSETQ. This CDR3 is 15 amino acids long. V was clipped by 2 bases and J by 5 bases, with 14 bases between them.

The rearrangement links TRBV11-2 to TRBJ2-2; TRBD1 aligns across 10 bases. CDR1 and CDR2 (germline): SGHAT, FQNNGV. The CDR3 consists of 17 residues. V lost 3 bases to trimming and J lost 3 bases; unmatched junction nucleotides: 7. CDR3 residues: CASSFGGTGVYTGELFF. The CDR3 nucleotides read TGTGCCAGCAGCTTCGGCGGGACAGGGGTTTACACCGGGGAGCTGTTTTTT.

Concerning this clone: Distinct nucleotide sequences in the sample also encode this CDR3. The chain uses TRBV7-2 and TRBJ1-5, with D perhaps TRBD1 (6 bases). Germline assignment: CDR1 SGHTA and CDR2 FQGNSA. V dropped 1 base and J dropped 0 bases, with 7 bases sitting between them. The CDR3 spans 15 residues. The CDR3: CASSLVGGSNQPQHF. The CDR3 coding sequence is TGTGCCAGCAGCTTAGTAGGGGGTAGCAATCAGCCCCAGCATTTT. The variable domain in full, completed from reference TRBV7-2 and TRBJ1-5, reads GAGVSQSPSNKVTEKGKDVELRCDPISGHTALYWYRQSLGQGLEFLIYFQGNSAPDKSGLPSDRFSAERTGGSVSTLTIQRTQQEDSAVYLCASSLVGGSNQPQHFGDGTRLSIL.

The J gene is TRBJ1-6, the V gene TRBV10-3, with a weak D call TRBD1 (5 bases). Germline CDR1 is ENHRY and CDR2 is SYGVKD. V lost 2 bases and J 6 bases, leaving 11 bases between the germline ends. The CDR3 totals 15 residues. The CDR3 loop is CAISEDGAGNSPLHF. In DNA, the CDR3 is TGTGCCATCAGTGAGGATGGGGCTGGTAATTCACCCCTCCACTTT.

V is TRBV28 and J is TRBJ2-7; the match to TRBD1 covers 9 bases. The V and J ends lost 7 bases and 5 bases, in that order; junction bases with no gene match: 12. Looked up from germline, CDR1 is MDHEN and CDR2 is SYDVKM. This CDR3 has 15 residues. This chain's CDR3 is CASTTPGQGFDEQYF. CDR3 nucleotide sequence: TGTGCCAGCACCACCCCCGGACAGGGGTTTGACGAGCAGTACTTC.